The rows below give T cell receptor beta chains drawn from one sample of a study of identical twins. From the 5' RACE reads, TCRdb called clonotypes with MiXCR, one entry per CDR3 protein. The data hold about 530,000 distinct CDR3 sequences, with 20% to 25% observed a single time. The data also belong to a second study, concerning yellow fever vaccine responses in identical twins.

Sequencing was performed on CD4+ T cells sorted from blood. The receptors were gathered from a woman under 30 in good health. Both conserved end residues are part of each CDR3. D genes are given only for firm matches. Clone size is shown for a subset of rows, as once, few, many or a class of expanded clone.

d_call: NA; clone_size: NA; j_call: TRBJ2-2; v_call: TRBV27; cdr3_aa: CASSLLTNTGELFF; cdr3_nt: TGTGCCAGCAGTTTGTTGACGAACACCGGGGAGCTGTTTTTT
d_call: NA; clone_size: NA; j_call: TRBJ1-2; v_call: TRBV5-1; cdr3_aa: CASSLGGLVYGYTF; cdr3_nt: TGCGCCAGCAGCTTGGGGGGGCTCGTCTATGGCTACACCTTC
d_call: NA; clone_size: few; j_call: TRBJ1-4; v_call: TRBV7-9; cdr3_aa: CASSPSEKLFF; cdr3_nt: TGTGCCAGCAGCCCAAGCGAAAAACTGTTTTTT
d_call: NA; clone_size: NA; j_call: TRBJ2-5; v_call: TRBV5-1; cdr3_aa: CASSLGLPQETQYF; cdr3_nt: TGCGCCAGCAGCTTGGGCCTACCCCAAGAGACCCAGTACTTC
d_call: TRBD2; clone_size: NA; j_call: TRBJ2-5; v_call: TRBV3-1; cdr3_aa: CASSHPTWGVGGGSYSETQYF; cdr3_nt: TGTGCCAGCAGCCACCCAACCTGGGGGGTTGGCGGCGGGAGTTATAGTGAGACCCAGTACTTC
d_call: NA; clone_size: NA; j_call: TRBJ2-3; v_call: TRBV20-1; cdr3_aa: CSALPGVGGDTQYF; cdr3_nt: TGCAGTGCTCTGCCGGGGGTGGGGGGAGATACGCAGTATTTT
d_call: TRBD2; clone_size: NA; j_call: TRBJ2-1; v_call: TRBV9; cdr3_aa: CASSILAGDHNEQFF; cdr3_nt: TGTGCCAGCAGCATTCTAGCGGGAGACCACAATGAGCAGTTCTTC
d_call: NA; clone_size: few; j_call: TRBJ1-2; v_call: TRBV24-1; cdr3_aa: CATSLGAGGYTF; cdr3_nt: TGTGCCACCAGTCTGGGGGCCGGTGGCTACACCTTC
d_call: TRBD1; clone_size: NA; j_call: TRBJ2-5; v_call: TRBV5-1; cdr3_aa: CASSFQDRRIQETQYF; cdr3_nt: TGCGCCAGCAGCTTCCAGGACAGGAGGATCCAAGAGACCCAGTACTTC
d_call: NA; clone_size: NA; j_call: TRBJ2-1; v_call: TRBV5-1; cdr3_aa: CASSLVGLNEQFF; cdr3_nt: TGCGCCAGCAGCTTGGTAGGCCTCAATGAGCAGTTCTTC
d_call: NA; clone_size: few; j_call: TRBJ1-3; v_call: TRBV29-1; cdr3_aa: CSASAGSGNTIYF; cdr3_nt: TGCAGCGCCAGCGCGGGCTCTGGAAACACCATATATTTT
d_call: NA; clone_size: NA; j_call: TRBJ1-5; v_call: TRBV7-2; cdr3_aa: CASSQGVGQPQHF; cdr3_nt: TGTGCCAGCAGCCAAGGGGTCGGGCAGCCCCAGCATTTT
d_call: NA; clone_size: NA; j_call: TRBJ2-1; v_call: TRBV20-1; cdr3_aa: CSAREGGEYNEQFF; cdr3_nt: TGCAGTGCTAGAGAGGGCGGGGAATACAATGAGCAGTTCTTC
d_call: NA; clone_size: NA; j_call: TRBJ2-5; v_call: TRBV15; cdr3_aa: CATSREKRSEQETQYF; cdr3_nt: TGTGCCACCAGCAGAGAGAAACGGTCGGAACAAGAGACCCAGTACTTC
d_call: TRBD1; clone_size: once; j_call: TRBJ1-1; v_call: TRBV29-1; cdr3_aa: CSVVLRRTGTNTEAFF; cdr3_nt: TGCAGCGTTGTACTCCGGAGGACAGGAACGAACACTGAAGCTTTCTTT
d_call: TRBD1; clone_size: NA; j_call: TRBJ2-3; v_call: TRBV20-1; cdr3_aa: CSAAIRDRKLDTQYF; cdr3_nt: TGCAGTGCTGCCATCCGGGACAGGAAACTCGATACGCAGTATTTT
d_call: TRBD1; clone_size: NA; j_call: TRBJ1-2; v_call: TRBV5-1; cdr3_aa: CASSPRQKDRGYGYTF; cdr3_nt: TGCGCCAGCAGCCCCCGACAAAAAGACAGGGGCTATGGCTACACCTTC
d_call: TRBD2; clone_size: NA; j_call: TRBJ2-2; v_call: TRBV10-3; cdr3_aa: CAIRSTSGGPSGNTGELFF; cdr3_nt: TGTGCCATCAGGTCCACTAGCGGGGGTCCGTCGGGGAACACCGGGGAGCTGTTTTTT
d_call: TRBD2; clone_size: NA; j_call: TRBJ2-1; v_call: TRBV11-2; cdr3_aa: CASSLVDPSSGRLPSYNEQFF; cdr3_nt: TGTGCCAGCAGCTTAGTGGACCCCTCTAGCGGGAGGCTTCCCTCCTACAATGAGCAGTTCTTC
d_call: NA; clone_size: NA; j_call: TRBJ1-1; v_call: TRBV29-1; cdr3_aa: CSVDLGRENTEAFF; cdr3_nt: TGCAGCGTTGACCTGGGACGGGAGAACACTGAAGCTTTCTTT
d_call: NA; clone_size: NA; j_call: TRBJ2-1; v_call: TRBV6-2/TRBV6-3; cdr3_aa: CASSYPPQFF; cdr3_nt: TGTGCCAGCAGTTACCCCCCACAGTTCTTC
d_call: NA; clone_size: NA; j_call: TRBJ2-1; v_call: TRBV7-6; cdr3_aa: CASKTGYSSYNEQFF; cdr3_nt: TGTGCCAGCAAGACGGGGTATAGCTCCTACAATGAGCAGTTCTTC
d_call: TRBD2; clone_size: few; j_call: TRBJ2-1; v_call: TRBV6-1; cdr3_aa: CASSPRTSGSSYNEQFF; cdr3_nt: TGTGCCAGCAGTCCCCGGACTAGCGGGAGTAGCTACAATGAGCAGTTCTTC
d_call: TRBD1; clone_size: NA; j_call: TRBJ2-3; v_call: TRBV7-6; cdr3_aa: CASSPYMTGGIADTQYF; cdr3_nt: TGTGCCAGCAGCCCCTATATGACAGGGGGCATCGCAGATACGCAGTATTTT
d_call: TRBD2; clone_size: NA; j_call: TRBJ2-5; v_call: TRBV10-2; cdr3_aa: CASARRLAVQETQYF; cdr3_nt: TGCGCCAGCGCTAGGAGACTAGCCGTACAAGAGACCCAGTACTTC
d_call: TRBD1; clone_size: NA; j_call: TRBJ2-7; v_call: TRBV20-1; cdr3_aa: CSARVGTGTYEQYF; cdr3_nt: TGCAGTGCTAGAGTGGGGACAGGGACCTACGAGCAGTACTTC
d_call: NA; clone_size: many; j_call: TRBJ1-2; v_call: TRBV12-3/TRBV12-4; cdr3_aa: CASSFSISDRSGGYTF; cdr3_nt: TGTGCCAGCAGTTTTTCTATCTCCGACAGATCCGGAGGCTACACCTTC
d_call: TRBD1; clone_size: few; j_call: TRBJ1-3; v_call: TRBV12-3/TRBV12-4; cdr3_aa: CASSEGQVGNTIYF; cdr3_nt: TGTGCCAGCAGCGAGGGACAGGTCGGAAACACCATATATTTT
d_call: NA; clone_size: few; j_call: TRBJ2-1; v_call: TRBV12-3/TRBV12-4; cdr3_aa: CASTAGRDFSYNEQFF; cdr3_nt: TGTGCCAGCACGGCCGGCCGGGACTTCTCCTACAATGAGCAGTTCTTC
d_call: NA; clone_size: few; j_call: TRBJ1-4; v_call: TRBV25-1; cdr3_aa: CASSGTHRGDEKLFF; cdr3_nt: TGTGCCAGCAGTGGAACCCATCGCGGGGATGAAAAACTGTTTTTT
d_call: NA; clone_size: few; j_call: TRBJ2-6; v_call: TRBV11-1; cdr3_aa: CATETGPLSHSGANVLTF; cdr3_nt: TGTGCCACTGAAACGGGACCCCTATCCCACTCTGGGGCCAACGTCCTGACTTTC
d_call: TRBD1; clone_size: few; j_call: TRBJ2-2; v_call: TRBV29-1; cdr3_aa: CSVVLGDSNTGELFF; cdr3_nt: TGCAGCGTGGTCTTGGGGGACAGTAACACCGGGGAGCTGTTTTTT
d_call: TRBD1; clone_size: few; j_call: TRBJ1-1; v_call: TRBV20-1; cdr3_aa: CSASLVTGTYTEAFF; cdr3_nt: TGCAGTGCCTCCCTCGTGACAGGGACGTACACTGAAGCTTTCTTT
d_call: NA; clone_size: NA; j_call: TRBJ2-5; v_call: TRBV15; cdr3_aa: CATSRVEESQYF; cdr3_nt: TGTGCCACCAGCAGAGTTGAGGAGTCCCAGTACTTC
d_call: TRBD2; clone_size: NA; j_call: TRBJ2-1; v_call: TRBV5-1; cdr3_aa: CASSFRGGSSYNEQFF; cdr3_nt: TGCGCCAGCAGCTTTCGGGGGGGCTCGTCCTACAATGAGCAGTTCTTC
d_call: TRBD2; clone_size: NA; j_call: TRBJ2-7; v_call: TRBV7-9; cdr3_aa: CASSPDVGLAYF; cdr3_nt: TGTGCCAGCAGCCCCGACGTGGGACTAGCGTACTTC
d_call: TRBD2; clone_size: NA; j_call: TRBJ2-2; v_call: TRBV25-1; cdr3_aa: CASSEYGGGGELFF; cdr3_nt: TGTGCCAGCAGTGAATACGGGGGGGGCGGGGAGCTGTTTTTT
d_call: TRBD2; clone_size: few; j_call: TRBJ2-3; v_call: TRBV11-2; cdr3_aa: CASSTLAGGLGADTQYF; cdr3_nt: TGTGCCAGCAGCACCCTAGCGGGGGGGTTAGGAGCAGATACGCAGTATTTT
d_call: TRBD1; clone_size: once; j_call: TRBJ2-4; v_call: TRBV7-8; cdr3_aa: CASSLRVGQGQTQNIQYF; cdr3_nt: TGTGCCAGCAGCTTGAGGGTAGGACAGGGGCAAACCCAAAACATTCAGTACTTC
d_call: TRBD1; clone_size: few; j_call: TRBJ2-7; v_call: TRBV10-3; cdr3_aa: CAIGGQGAYEQYF; cdr3_nt: TGTGCCATCGGGGGACAGGGGGCCTACGAGCAGTACTTC
d_call: NA; clone_size: many; j_call: TRBJ2-3; v_call: TRBV12-3/TRBV12-4; cdr3_aa: CASTLGAGGATDTQYF; cdr3_nt: TGTGCCAGCACCCTCGGGGCGGGCGGGGCCACAGATACGCAGTATTTT
d_call: TRBD1; clone_size: few; j_call: TRBJ2-3; v_call: TRBV7-9; cdr3_aa: CASSHRGAGDTQYF; cdr3_nt: TGTGCCAGCAGCCACAGGGGCGCTGGGGATACGCAGTATTTT
d_call: TRBD2; clone_size: NA; j_call: TRBJ2-2; v_call: TRBV20-1; cdr3_aa: CSATRPSGATGELFF; cdr3_nt: TGCAGTGCTACAAGGCCTAGCGGGGCGACCGGGGAGCTGTTTTTT
d_call: NA; clone_size: few; j_call: TRBJ2-5; v_call: TRBV11-2; cdr3_aa: CASSSRGAQETQYF; cdr3_nt: TGTGCCAGCAGCTCACGGGGCGCCCAAGAGACCCAGTACTTC
d_call: NA; clone_size: many; j_call: TRBJ2-1; v_call: TRBV7-9; cdr3_aa: CASAIGLSSYNEQFF; cdr3_nt: TGTGCCAGCGCAATAGGACTTTCTTCCTACAATGAGCAGTTCTTC
d_call: NA; clone_size: few; j_call: TRBJ1-1; v_call: TRBV20-1; cdr3_aa: CSARTFVNTEAFF; cdr3_nt: TGCAGTGCTAGAACCTTTGTGAACACTGAAGCTTTCTTT
d_call: NA; clone_size: NA; j_call: TRBJ1-1; v_call: TRBV5-1; cdr3_aa: CASSLAVQGGTEAFF; cdr3_nt: TGCGCCAGCAGCTTGGCAGTACAGGGCGGCACTGAAGCTTTCTTT
d_call: NA; clone_size: NA; j_call: TRBJ1-5; v_call: TRBV5-1; cdr3_aa: CASSLEGGEHQPQHF; cdr3_nt: TGCGCCAGCAGCTTGGAGGGGGGGGAGCATCAGCCCCAGCATTTT
d_call: TRBD2; clone_size: NA; j_call: TRBJ2-7; v_call: TRBV28; cdr3_aa: CASSLYLGRGEQYF; cdr3_nt: TGTGCCAGCAGTTTATATCTTGGGAGGGGCGAGCAGTACTTC
d_call: NA; clone_size: few; j_call: TRBJ2-1; v_call: TRBV7-9; cdr3_aa: CASSQYPGFEQFF; cdr3_nt: TGTGCCAGCAGCCAATATCCGGGTTTTGAGCAGTTCTTC
d_call: NA; clone_size: NA; j_call: TRBJ1-4; v_call: TRBV7-9; cdr3_aa: CASSFSQGNEKLFF; cdr3_nt: TGTGCCAGCAGCTTTTCCCAAGGAAATGAAAAACTGTTTTTT
d_call: TRBD2; clone_size: NA; j_call: TRBJ2-2; v_call: TRBV5-1; cdr3_aa: CASSLAGLAVNTGELFF; cdr3_nt: TGCGCCAGCAGCTTGGCGGGACTAGCGGTAAACACCGGGGAGCTGTTTTTT
d_call: NA; clone_size: few; j_call: TRBJ1-3; v_call: TRBV25-1; cdr3_aa: CASTDTSSGNTIYF; cdr3_nt: TGTGCCAGCACGGACACGAGCTCTGGAAACACCATATATTTT
d_call: NA; clone_size: NA; j_call: TRBJ2-3; v_call: TRBV14; cdr3_aa: CASSQDSGSRDTQYF; cdr3_nt: TGTGCCAGCAGCCAAGATTCAGGGTCGAGAGATACGCAGTATTTT
d_call: NA; clone_size: NA; j_call: TRBJ1-2; v_call: TRBV15; cdr3_aa: CATSDGYGYTF; cdr3_nt: TGTGCCACCTCCGACGGCTATGGCTACACCTTC
d_call: TRBD2; clone_size: NA; j_call: TRBJ2-7; v_call: TRBV28; cdr3_aa: CASSFPRGSSYEQYF; cdr3_nt: TGTGCCAGCAGTTTCCCCCGCGGGAGCTCCTACGAGCAGTACTTC
d_call: NA; clone_size: few; j_call: TRBJ2-4; v_call: TRBV12-3/TRBV12-4; cdr3_aa: CASSADHSPRRIQYF; cdr3_nt: TGTGCCAGCAGCGCTGATCATAGCCCTCGGCGCATTCAGTACTTC